This T cell receptor beta chain was captured by sequencing in a study of blood T cell repertoires in COVID-19. Across the study: T cells, B-cell-depleted T cells, or PBMCs provided the cDNA or gDNA that served as material.

Generated by immunoSEQ multiplex PCR, the TCRdb table keeps only in-frame clones and is missing some. The sample includes approximately 150,000 clones, 85% of them seen just once. The receptor was isolated from a human donor with acute or convalescent COVID-19. The donor label of this sample is uncertain. Specimen: peripheral blood.

CDR3 sequence (DNA): TGTGCCAGCAGTGAAACGGGACAGACACATGACGAGCAGTACTTC. This translates into CASSETGQTHDEQYF. The rearrangement uses TRBV2 and TRBJ2-7, with 7 bases aligning to TRBD1. Germline V gene data show CDR1 as SNHLY and CDR2 as FYNNEI. This CDR3 is built from 15 residues. Unmatched junction bases numbered 9, after V lost 2 bases and J lost 5 bases.